This record looks at one T cell receptor (beta chain) sequence and its context. Its antigen is unknown. TCRdb's table, derived via immunoSEQ multiplex PCR, lists solely in-frame clones and lacks some. The sample yields 180,000 or so clones, 85% to 90% seen once. This record comes from a study of T cell responses to AZD1222 COVID-19 vaccine. Notes on the study in general: Across spike, vaccine-associated CD4 TCRs were found, dominant at 160-218 and 743-854. Baseline seropositives among AZD1222 recipients totaled only 5 or 6. An increase in Spike-specific TCR breadth and depth was observed after two AZD1222 doses.

This CDR3 contains 14 residues. V lost 1 base, J lost 2 bases, and 6 bases lay in between. Looked up from germline, CDR1 is SGHAT and CDR2 is FQNNGV. The clonotype comes from an adult in good health. This sample comprised peripheral blood, obtained on day 0 of AZD1222 vaccination. V usage is TRBV11-2 and J usage is TRBJ1-5; D is unresolved. CDR3 DNA sequence: TGTGCCAGCAGCTTAGCTATAGGCAATCAGCCCCAGCATTTT. This encodes CASSLAIGNQPQHF. Full variable domain (rest looked up from reference TRBV11-2 and TRBJ1-5): EAGVAQSPRYKIIEKRQSVAFWCNPISGHATLYWYQQILGQGPKLLIQFQNNGVVDDSQLPKDRFSAERLKGVDSTLKIQPAKLEDSAVYLCASSLAIGNQPQHFGDGTRLSIL.